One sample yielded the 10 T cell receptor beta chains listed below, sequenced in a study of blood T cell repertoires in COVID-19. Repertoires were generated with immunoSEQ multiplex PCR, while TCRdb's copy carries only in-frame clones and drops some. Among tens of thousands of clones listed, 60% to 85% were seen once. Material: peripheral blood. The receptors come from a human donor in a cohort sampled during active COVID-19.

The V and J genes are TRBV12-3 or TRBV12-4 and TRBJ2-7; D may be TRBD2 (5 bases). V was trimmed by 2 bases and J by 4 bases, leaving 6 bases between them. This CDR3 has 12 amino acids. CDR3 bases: TGTGCCAGCAGTTTAACTAGTTACGAGCAGTACTTC. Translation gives CASSLTSYEQYF.

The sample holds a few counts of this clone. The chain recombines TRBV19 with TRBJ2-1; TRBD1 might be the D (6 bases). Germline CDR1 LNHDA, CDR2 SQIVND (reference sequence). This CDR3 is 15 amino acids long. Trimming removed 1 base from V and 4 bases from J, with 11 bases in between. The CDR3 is CASSIAGQPYNEQFF. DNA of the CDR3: TGTGCCAGTAGTATAGCTGGACAGCCTTACAATGAGCAGTTCTTC.

DNA for the CDR3: TGTGCCAGCAGCGCCCTAAGGGCGGGAGTAACCAATGAGCAGTTCTTC. Its protein product is CASSALRAGVTNEQFF. The chain is built from TRBV9 and TRBJ2-1; 7 bases are a match to TRBD2. CDR1 is SGDLS and CDR2 is YYNGEE in the germline V gene. V dropped 3 bases and J dropped 6; count of bases not matched to a gene: 12. CDR3 length: 16 residues.

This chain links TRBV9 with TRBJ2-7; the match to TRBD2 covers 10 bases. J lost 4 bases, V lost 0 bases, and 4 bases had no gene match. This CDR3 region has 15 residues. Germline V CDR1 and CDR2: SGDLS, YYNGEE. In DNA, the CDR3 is TGTGCCAGCAGCGTAGGTAGCGGGGGGTTGTACGAGCAGTACTTC. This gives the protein CASSVGSGGLYEQYF.

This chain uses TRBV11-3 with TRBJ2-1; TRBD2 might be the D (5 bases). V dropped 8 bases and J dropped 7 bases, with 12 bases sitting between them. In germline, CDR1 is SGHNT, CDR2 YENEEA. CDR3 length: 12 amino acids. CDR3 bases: TGTGCCAGCGAGGGCCCAGGTAATGAGCAGTTCTTC. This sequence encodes CASEGPGNEQFF.

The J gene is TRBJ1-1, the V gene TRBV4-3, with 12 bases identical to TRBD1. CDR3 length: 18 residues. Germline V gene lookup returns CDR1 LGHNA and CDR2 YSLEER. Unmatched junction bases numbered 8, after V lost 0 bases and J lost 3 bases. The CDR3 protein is CASSQDGDRGLGHTEAFF. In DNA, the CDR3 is TGCGCCAGCAGCCAAGACGGGGACAGGGGGCTGGGCCACACTGAAGCTTTCTTT.

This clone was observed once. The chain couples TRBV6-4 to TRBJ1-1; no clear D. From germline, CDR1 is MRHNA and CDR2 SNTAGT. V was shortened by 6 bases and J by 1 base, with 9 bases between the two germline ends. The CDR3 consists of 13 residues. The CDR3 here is CASSPSGNTEAFF. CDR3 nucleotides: TGTGCCAGCAGCCCGAGTGGGAACACTGAAGCTTTCTTT.

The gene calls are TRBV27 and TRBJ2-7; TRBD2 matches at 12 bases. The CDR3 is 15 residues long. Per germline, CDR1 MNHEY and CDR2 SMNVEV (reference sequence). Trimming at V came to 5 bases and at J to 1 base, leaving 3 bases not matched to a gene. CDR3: CASSRGTSGSYEQYF. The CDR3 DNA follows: TGTGCCAGCAGTAGGGGGACTAGCGGGTCCTACGAGCAGTACTTC.

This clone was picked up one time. The CDR3 region has the DNA TGTGCCTGGAGTGTAAGTGACAGGGGGCCCGAGCAGTACTTC. Residues: CAWSVSDRGPEQYF. The rearrangement uses TRBV30 and TRBJ2-7; 10 bases match TRBD1. The CDR3 covers 14 residues. V lost 0 bases, J lost 6 bases, and 5 bases stayed unmatched. Germline V gene data show CDR1 as GTSNPN and CDR2 as SVGIG (reference sequence).

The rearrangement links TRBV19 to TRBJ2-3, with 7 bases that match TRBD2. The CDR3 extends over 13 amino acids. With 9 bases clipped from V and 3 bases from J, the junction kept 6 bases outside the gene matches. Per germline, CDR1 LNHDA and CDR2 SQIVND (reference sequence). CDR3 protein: CASVLGGTDTQYF. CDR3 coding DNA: TGTGCCAGCGTCCTCGGGGGGACAGATACGCAGTATTTT. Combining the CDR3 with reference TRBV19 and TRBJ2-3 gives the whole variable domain DGGITQSPKYLFRKEGQNVTLSCEQNLNHDAMYWYRQDPGQGLRLIYYSQIVNDFQKGDIAEGYSVSREKKESFPLTVTSAQKNPTAFYLCASVLGGTDTQYFGPGTRLTVL.